The sequence of this T cell receptor (beta chain) was determined in a study of Ad26.COV2.S vaccination and SARS-CoV-2 variants. This CDR3 is built from 15 residues. Per the germline V gene, CDR1 is LNHDA and CDR2 is SQIVND (reference sequence). The V segment lost 7 bases and the J segment 6 bases; nucleotides outside the gene matches: 9. TCRdb's table, derived via immunoSEQ multiplex PCR, lists solely in-frame clones and lacks some. Of about 440,000 clones listed, around 90% were seen once; the top ten hold under 4.5%. With respect to this clone: What it recognizes is unknown.

Study-level results: Analytic work on TCR breadth and depth might have understated the full extent of total T cell responses.

Treatment defined: roughly 18 received Ad26.COV2.S at low or high dose, single or two shots; about five received placebo; per-sample allocation not given. The study sampled participants on day 63 after the first vaccine or placebo injection. Cohort 1b enrolled adults aged 18-55 years in Boston. Vaccination employed an Ad26 vector expressing the Wuhan-strain SARS-CoV-2 spike. The V and J genes are TRBV19 and TRBJ2-2; 9 bases map to TRBD2. Sequencing was performed on peripheral blood, taken in a trial of Ad26.COV2.S vaccine versus placebo. The clonotype comes from a person aged 18-65 years who received the Ad26.COV2.S COVID-19 vaccine or a placebo. The CDR3 reads CASKIAGGPSGELFF. The CDR3 DNA follows: TGTGCCAGTAAGATCGCGGGAGGGCCGTCCGGGGAGCTGTTTTTT.